The entry below gives a single T cell receptor (beta chain) sequence along with its context. Its antigen is not known. Attachment of unique molecular identifiers was made to individual cDNA molecules. MiXCR, run by TCRdb on the 5' RACE reads, gives a single entry per CDR3 protein. The sample holds about 99,000 distinct CDR3 sequences; about 15% are singletons and the top ten take roughly 1.2%. The data derive from a study of early T cells in non-severe SARS-CoV-2 infection. Study summary: Bulk RNA taken from unsorted whole blood was sequenced, leaving chains unpaired. Study conclusions and caveats: The VDJdb matching leaned toward anti-spike CD8 responses and overlooked private and CD4 specificities.

The length of the CDR3 is 15 residues. V shed 5 bases and J shed 3 bases, with 16 bases lying between them. The sequencing sample was made of whole blood. This receptor was obtained from an adult who was a healthcare worker with PCR-confirmed SARS-CoV-2 infection or an uninfected control (not recorded which). J is TRBJ1-2 and V is TRBV12-3 or TRBV12-4; no clear D gene. In nucleotides, the CDR3 is TGTGCCAGCAGTCCTGCTGGGCGAGCGGACTATGGCTACACCTTC. It translates to CASSPAGRADYGYTF.